The entry that follows covers one TCR beta chain sequence. Its specificity is unknown. The data were taken from a study of T cell responses to AZD1222 COVID-19 vaccine. The V end was cut by 0 bases, the J end by 0 bases, with 8 bases between. The CDR3 is 15 residues long. In germline, CDR1 is SGDLS, CDR2 YYNGEE. Study outcomes and limitations: The breadth and depth of Spike-specific TCRs increased once two AZD1222 doses had been given. Donors in the cohort were predominantly white British and more often female, and clonal diversity was possibly underestimated. Among vaccine-associated CD4 TCRs, coverage spanned spike, with dominance at 160-218 and 743-854.

TCRdb's copy holds only in-frame clones and misses some; the assay was immunoSEQ multiplex PCR. Of some 120,000 clones listed, approximately 87% are singletons. This sample comprised peripheral blood, obtained on day 0 of AZD1222 vaccination. The gene calls are TRBV9 and TRBJ2-3; D gene unclear. This TCR was recovered from an adult in good health. The DNA for the CDR3 is TGTGCCAGCAGCGTAGGCAGCTCTAGCACAGATACGCAGTATTTT. The encoded protein is CASSVGSSSTDTQYF. Together with reference TRBV9 and TRBJ2-3, the CDR3 gives the full variable domain: DSGVTQTPKHLITATGQRVTLRCSPRSGDLSVYWYQQSLDQGLQFLIQYYNGEERAKGNILERFSAQQFPDLHSELNLSSLELGDSALYFCASSVGSSSTDTQYFGPGTRLTVL.